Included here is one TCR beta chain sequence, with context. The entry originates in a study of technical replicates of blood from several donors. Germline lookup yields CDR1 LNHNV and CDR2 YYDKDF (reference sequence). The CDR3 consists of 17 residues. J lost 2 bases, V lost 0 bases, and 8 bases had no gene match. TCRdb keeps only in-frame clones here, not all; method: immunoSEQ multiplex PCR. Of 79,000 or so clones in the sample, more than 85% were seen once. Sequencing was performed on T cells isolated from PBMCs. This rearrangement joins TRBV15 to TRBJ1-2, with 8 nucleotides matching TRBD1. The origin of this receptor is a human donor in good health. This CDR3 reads CATSRDGGTGFNYGYTF. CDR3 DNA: TGTGCCACCAGCAGAGATGGGGGGACAGGTTTCAACTATGGCTACACCTTC.